What follows is one T cell receptor (beta chain) and its context. The repertoire was sequenced with immunoSEQ multiplex PCR; TCRdb's copy has only in-frame clones and lacks some. The table includes about 140,000 clones, roughly 81% detected once. The data were obtained in a study of blood T cell repertoires in COVID-19. Study context: Whether acute or convalescent, the COVID-19 samples came from the United States, Italy and Spain.

Germline CDR1 and CDR2: KGHSH and LQKENI. The V and J ends lost 3 bases and 9 bases, in that order; junction bases with no gene match: 14. The CDR3 has 17 residues. The genes are TRBV18 and TRBJ1-6; TRBD1 agrees at 7 bases. This TCR was recovered from a woman in her forties or fifties with active or convalescent COVID-19. The sample taken for sequencing was peripheral blood. This chain's CDR3 is CASSPDRQGRLVSPLHF. The CDR3 bases are TGTGCCAGCTCACCGGATCGACAGGGACGATTGGTTTCACCCCTCCACTTT.